The entry below gives a single T cell receptor beta chain sequence along with its context. CDR3 length: 16 amino acids. Deletions cut 1 base from V and 0 bases from J, with 14 bases between. Germline loops: CDR1 SQVTM, CDR2 ANQGSEA. Authors' methods: Estimation of nucleated cell counts relied on the amplification of reference gene primers. Profiling relied on immunoSEQ multiplex PCR, and the TCRdb table lists in-frame clones only, not all of them. V and J calls and clone size are those listed in that table; D and trimming were worked out from the DNA. The sample comprises approximately 200,000 clones, about 84% of which are singletons, and over 7% rests with the top ten. This specimen comes from a study of blood T cell repertoires in COVID-19. Study-level background: In each case, the material was cDNA or gDNA derived from T cells, B-cell-depleted T cells, or PBMCs.

The receptor's source is a woman between 35 and 50 years old with acute COVID-19. V gene TRBV29-1 combines with J gene TRBJ2-3, with D maybe TRBD1 (5 bases). The sample consisted of PBMCs or T cells enriched from blood (not recorded which). In nucleotides, the CDR3 is TGCAGCGTTGAAGTTTTTAAGACAGCTAGCACAGATACGCAGTATTTT. It yields the protein CSVEVFKTASTDTQYF.